The 20 T cell receptor beta chains below were found in one sample sequenced in a study of T cell repertoires in cytomegalovirus infection. MiXCR was run by TCRdb on the reads, yielding one entry per CDR3 protein. The sample yields 150,000 to 200,000 distinct CDR3 sequences, about a tenth seen once. Sequenced sample: PBMCs. All receptors come from a human donor in good health (CMV status not recorded). Some clones in this sample may be carry-over from other donors' samples.

The chain is built from TRBV19 and TRBJ2-1, with TRBD1 matching 8 bases. With 9 bases clipped from V and 2 bases from J, the junction kept 3 bases outside the gene matches. In germline, CDR1 is LNHDA, CDR2 SQIVND (reference sequence). The CDR3 runs 13 residues. The CDR3 protein is CASGQGTYNEQFF. CDR3 DNA: TGTGCCAGCGGACAGGGAACCTACAATGAGCAGTTCTTC.

This clonotype has ten or more counts. The chain recombines TRBV7-9 with TRBJ2-3; D uncertain. Trimming removed 5 bases at V and 5 bases at J, with 20 bases between. The CDR3 is 16 amino acids. Germline assignment: CDR1 SEHNR and CDR2 FQNEAQ (reference sequence). The CDR3 spells CASSPPGSLAGDTQYF. The CDR3, as DNA: TGTGCCAGCAGCCCTCCGGGTTCCCTCGCCGGAGATACGCAGTATTTT.

This clonotype occurred many times. No DNA is shown, since the ends of the CDR3 on it are uncertain; the CDR3 is the one TCRdb lists. This rearrangement joins TRBV7-2 to TRBJ2-2. The CDR3 sequence runs 14 residues, both termini included. Per the germline V gene, CDR1 is SGHTA and CDR2 is FQGNSA. CDR3 sequence: CASSTSGWPGELFF.

This clonotype was detected ten times or more. The chain couples TRBV7-2 to TRBJ2-7; 9 bases agree with TRBD2. V lost 1 base and J lost 2; bases outside the gene matches: 18. From germline, CDR1 is SGHTA and CDR2 FQGNSA. The CDR3 sequence is 20 residues long. CDR3 in amino acids: CASSLGKRERGGAYAYEQYF. The CDR3 nucleotides are TGTGCCAGCAGCTTAGGGAAAAGAGAGCGCGGGGGGGCATACGCCTACGAGCAGTACTTC.

This clonotype was picked up a small number of times. The chain links TRBV12-3 or TRBV12-4 to TRBJ2-2; D might be TRBD1 (7 bases). This CDR3 has 15 residues. V lost 0 bases and J lost 6, with 11 bases in between. As DNA, the CDR3 is TGTGCCAGCAGTTTAGCAGGAGGGGGCCCCGGGGAGCTGTTTTTT. It specifies CASSLAGGGPGELFF.

This clonotype has more than one count but fewer than ten. The chain links TRBV20-1 to TRBJ2-7; 7 nucleotides match TRBD1. Germline trimming cut 2 bases from V and 2 bases from J; bases unmatched to any gene: 3. The germline CDR1 and CDR2 sequences are DFQATT and SNEGSKA (reference sequence). CDR3 length: 13 amino acids. CDR3 in amino acids: CSARQGVTYEQYF. In DNA form, the CDR3 reads TGCAGTGCTAGACAGGGGGTGACCTACGAGCAGTACTTC.

This chain uses TRBV6-2 or TRBV6-3 with TRBJ1-1; possibly TRBD1 for D (5 bases). The CDR3 extends over 17 amino acids. Germline V lookup: CDR1 MNHEY, CDR2 SVGEGT. Trimming took off 4 bases at V and 1 base at J, with 19 bases between the two ends. The CDR3 nucleotides are TGTGCCAGCAGTTTATCCTTAAAAGGGACGGGGAACACTGAAGCTTTCTTT. It is translated as CASSLSLKGTGNTEAFF.

This clonotype was observed at least ten times. This rearrangement joins TRBV28 to TRBJ2-7, with 10 bases fitting TRBD2. The trim removed 6 bases at V and 5 bases at J, leaving 4 bases unmatched. The CDR3 is 13 amino acids. CDR1 MDHEN and CDR2 SYDVKM come from the germline V gene. The CDR3, as DNA: TGTGCCAGCAGAGCGGGAGGGCCCCACGAGCAGTACTTC. Residues: CASRAGGPHEQYF.

This clonotype occurred a few times. The chain employs TRBV6-5 and TRBJ1-1, with TRBD1 as a possible D gene (5 bases). Per the germline V gene, CDR1 is MNHEY and CDR2 is SVGAGI. CDR3 size: 13 residues. The V gene lost 3 bases and the J gene lost 5 bases, with 10 bases spanning the gap. CDR3 coding DNA: TGTGCCAGCAGTTATTCCGGGGGTACTGAAGCTTTCTTT. Amino acids: CASSYSGGTEAFF.

Only a few counts were recorded for this clonotype. The rearrangement joins TRBV28 to TRBJ1-1; D call uncertain. CDR1 MDHEN and CDR2 SYDVKM come from the germline V gene. This CDR3 has 12 residues. V shed 7 bases and J shed 0 bases, with 6 bases lying between them. The CDR3 loop is CASTIMNTEAFF. The CDR3 DNA is TGTGCCAGCACCATTATGAACACTGAAGCTTTCTTT.

In its sample, this clonotype was seen many times. The chain couples TRBV7-2 to TRBJ2-5, with 9 bases lining up with TRBD2. Germline-derived CDR1 and CDR2 are SGHTA and FQGNSA. V gave up 3 bases and J gave up 4 bases; unmatched junction bases: 6. There are 15 residues in the CDR3. The CDR3 protein is CASSFSGRGRETQYF. The CDR3 DNA sequence: TGTGCCAGCAGCTTTAGCGGGAGAGGGAGAGAGACCCAGTACTTC.

This clonotype was recorded a few times. This chain links TRBV20-1 with TRBJ2-5; D is unresolved. The CDR3 has 13 amino acids. Germline CDR1 reads DFQATT; CDR2 reads SNEGSKA (reference sequence). V gave up 1 base and J gave up 5 bases, with 11 bases separating them. This CDR3 is CSARVTVVETQYF. The CDR3 nucleotides are TGCAGTGCTAGAGTCACGGTAGTTGAGACCCAGTACTTC.

This clonotype occurred many times. The J gene is TRBJ1-2, the V gene TRBV7-2; no clear D. Per the germline V gene, CDR1 is SGHTA and CDR2 is FQGNSA. Trimming took 1 base from V and 4 from J, leaving 7 bases between them. There are 13 residues in the CDR3. The CDR3 sequence: CASSLDPSYGYTF. DNA for the CDR3: TGTGCCAGCAGCTTAGATCCGAGCTATGGCTACACCTTC. The full variable domain, rest sourced from reference TRBV7-2 and TRBJ1-2, is GAGVSQSPSNKVTEKGKDVELRCDPISGHTALYWYRQSLGQGLEFLIYFQGNSAPDKSGLPSDRFSAERTGGSVSTLTIQRTQQEDSAVYLCASSLDPSYGYTFGSGTRLTVV.

This clonotype was recorded many times. The gene calls are TRBV4-1 and TRBJ2-5; D perhaps matches TRBD2 (5 bases). The V end was cut by 1 base, the J end by 2 bases, with 11 bases between. Germline V gives CDR1 MGHRA, CDR2 YSYEKL. The CDR3 consists of 15 residues. The CDR3 here is CASSQVLGEQETQYF. CDR3 nucleotides: TGCGCCAGCAGCCAAGTCCTCGGGGAACAAGAGACCCAGTACTTC.

There are a few counts of this clonotype. The V call is TRBV7-2, the J call TRBJ1-4; D remains unclear. The germline V gene encodes CDR1 SGHTA and CDR2 FQGNSA. With 5 bases removed from V and 2 bases from J, the gap between germline ends came to 12 bases. The CDR3 covers 15 residues. The CDR3 here is CASSDRTGTNEKLFF. As DNA, the CDR3 is TGTGCCAGCAGCGACCGGACGGGGACTAATGAAAAACTGTTTTTT. Supplemented by reference TRBV7-2 and TRBJ1-4, the full variable domain reads GAGVSQSPSNKVTEKGKDVELRCDPISGHTALYWYRQSLGQGLEFLIYFQGNSAPDKSGLPSDRFSAERTGGSVSTLTIQRTQQEDSAVYLCASSDRTGTNEKLFFGSGTQLSVL.

The V and J genes are TRBV15 and TRBJ2-7; TRBD2 matches 10 bases. Germline CDR1 and CDR2: LNHNV and YYDKDF (reference sequence). The V gene end was trimmed by 0 bases and the J gene end by 2 bases; junction bases not matched to a gene: 7. The CDR3 sequence is 17 residues long. CDR3 in amino acids: CATSRDGSGRYAYEQYF. The CDR3 DNA is TGTGCCACCAGCAGAGATGGTAGCGGGAGGTACGCCTACGAGCAGTACTTC.

This clonotype was observed at least ten times. V is TRBV7-2 and J is TRBJ2-1, with 11 bases fitting TRBD2. From germline, CDR1 is SGHTA and CDR2 FQGNSA. The ends lost 5 bases at V and 4 bases at J; junction bases unmatched: 10. The CDR3 loop spans 17 amino acids. DNA for the CDR3: TGTGCCAGCAGCCCTACCCGACTAGCGGGGAGTTACAATGAGCAGTTCTTC. Protein product: CASSPTRLAGSYNEQFF.

This clonotype was recorded at least ten times. The chain has TRBV7-2 and TRBJ2-1, with D unclear. V shed 3 bases and J shed 8 bases, with 14 bases lying between them. Germline V gene sequence: CDR1 SGHTA, CDR2 FQGNSA. The CDR3 runs 14 residues. The CDR3 nucleotides read TGTGCCAGCAGCTTGAAGGGAATGAGCTATGAGCAGTTCTTC. Its translation is CASSLKGMSYEQFF. Full variable domain (remainder filled in from reference TRBV7-2 and TRBJ2-1): GAGVSQSPSNKVTEKGKDVELRCDPISGHTALYWYRQSLGQGLEFLIYFQGNSAPDKSGLPSDRFSAERTGGSVSTLTIQRTQQEDSAVYLCASSLKGMSYEQFFGPGTRLTVL.

This clonotype showed up many times. CDR3: CSASPQGSSPLHF. The DNA of the CDR3 is TGCAGTGCCTCCCCCCAGGGGTCCTCACCCCTCCACTTT. The chain links TRBV20-1 to TRBJ1-6; weak D call: TRBD1 (6 bases). Germline CDR1 is DFQATT and CDR2 is SNEGSKA (reference sequence). Trimming removed 6 bases at V and 10 bases at J, with 16 bases between. There are 13 residues in the CDR3.

Turning to this clonotype: At one end the junction does not follow the germline gene, possibly because of a read error. The chain has TRBV7-9 and TRBJ2-7; D unclear. The CDR3 loop spans 12 amino acids. Germline V gene data show CDR1 as SEHNR and CDR2 as FQNEAQ (reference sequence). The CDR3 is CASSPSGRIPDF. Written as DNA, the CDR3 is TGTGCCAGCAGCCCCTCGGGTCGAATCCCAGACTTC.